These 25 T cell receptor beta chains were sequenced from one sample in a study of OX40 agonist ivuxolimab in advanced cancers. The protocol was immunoSEQ multiplex PCR, while the TCRdb copy is restricted to in-frame clones and leaves out a portion. The sample includes tens of thousands of clones, 91% of them seen just once. The specimen comprised CD4+ or CD8+ T cells sorted from blood, sampled in a trial of the OX40 agonist ivuxolimab. Receptor source: an adult with an advanced solid tumor such as melanoma, head and neck, liver or kidney cancer.

This CDR3 is CASSPWGGAEQYF. In DNA, the CDR3 is TGTGCCAGCAGCCCTTGGGGGGGAGCCGAGCAGTACTTC. The chain combines TRBV5-4 with TRBJ2-7, with TRBD2 matching 7 bases. V was clipped by 4 bases and J by 6 bases; unmatched bases: 7. CDR1 is SGHNT, CDR2 YYREEE, per germline (reference sequence). The CDR3 has 13 amino acids.

The chain recombines TRBV9 with TRBJ2-7, with D maybe TRBD2 (6 bases). The germline CDR1 and CDR2 sequences are SGDLS and YYNGEE. The CDR3 sequence is 15 residues long. V lost 0 bases and J lost 1, with 11 bases in between. The CDR3, as DNA: TGTGCCAGCAGCGTAGGGGCTAGCGCTTCCTACGAGCAGTACTTC. Its translation: CASSVGASASYEQYF.

This chain connects TRBV5-5 to TRBJ1-1, with D hard to call. This CDR3 has 14 amino acids. Germline CDR1 SGHKS, CDR2 YYEKEE (reference sequence). Trimming stripped 1 base from V and 1 base from J, with 8 bases between. The CDR3 coding sequence is TGTGCCAGCAGCTTGCGTACCGCGAACACTGAAGCTTTCTTT. Protein: CASSLRTANTEAFF.

This clone was detected once. V usage is TRBV25-1 and J usage is TRBJ1-2; no clear D gene. This CDR3 spans 11 amino acids. Between the trimmed V and J ends, which lost 7 bases and 5 bases, there was a span of 8 bases. Germline CDR1 and CDR2: MGHDK and SYGVNS. In nucleotides, the CDR3 is TGTGCCAGCACATTGGGGTATGGCTACACCTTC. Its protein product is CASTLGYGYTF.

This clone was seen just once. The chain couples TRBV27 to TRBJ1-2, with 8 nucleotides matching TRBD1. V lost 5 bases and J lost 5; bases outside the gene matches: 22. This CDR3 has 19 residues. Germline values: CDR1 MNHEY, CDR2 SMNVEV (reference sequence). In DNA form, the CDR3 reads TGTGCCAGCAGTCTCGCGATTTACAGGGGTCAGGGGGCTGAATATGGCTACACCTTC. The encoded protein is CASSLAIYRGQGAEYGYTF.

The V gene is TRBV29-1, the J gene TRBJ2-7, with TRBD1 identical over 10 bases. The CDR3 contains 14 residues. V lost 3 bases to trimming and J lost 2 bases; unmatched junction nucleotides: 4. Germline V gene lookup returns CDR1 SQVTM and CDR2 ANQGSEA. This CDR3 reads CSVDLGQGAYEQYF. CDR3 nucleotides: TGCAGCGTTGATTTAGGACAGGGGGCCTACGAGCAGTACTTC.

J is TRBJ2-2 and V is TRBV2; 11 nucleotides match TRBD2. V lost 4 bases to trimming and J lost 7 bases; unmatched junction nucleotides: 5. There are 15 residues in the CDR3. CDR1 and CDR2 from the germline V gene are SNHLY and FYNNEI. CDR3 sequence (DNA): TGTGCCAGCAGTGTACTAGCGGGAGAGTTCGGGGAGCTGTTTTTT. Translated, it gives CASSVLAGEFGELFF.

This clone was detected a few times. V usage is TRBV6-4 and J usage is TRBJ2-7; the D is unclear. The ends were cut back, 6 bases at V and 2 bases at J, with 11 bases in the middle. Germline loops: CDR1 MRHNA, CDR2 SNTAGT. The CDR3 covers 13 residues. The CDR3 loop is CASRQYAPYEQYF. In DNA form, the CDR3 reads TGTGCCAGCAGGCAGTACGCGCCCTACGAGCAGTACTTC.

This chain connects TRBV19 to TRBJ2-1; D is unresolved. Trimming took off 4 bases at V and 8 bases at J, with 12 bases between the two ends. This CDR3 is 13 amino acids long. Germline V gene data show CDR1 as LNHDA and CDR2 as SQIVND (reference sequence). The CDR3 loop is CASSNYVNDEQFF. The DNA of the CDR3 is TGTGCCAGTAGTAACTACGTAAACGATGAGCAGTTCTTC.

The V and J genes are TRBV7-9 and TRBJ2-1; weak D call: TRBD2 (6 bases). The V end was cut by 3 bases, the J end by 6 bases, with 12 bases between. Per germline, CDR1 SEHNR and CDR2 FQNEAQ (reference sequence). This CDR3 is built from 14 residues. CDR3 amino acids: CASSFGGGVNEQFF. The CDR3 bases are TGTGCCAGCAGCTTCGGAGGCGGGGTCAATGAGCAGTTCTTC.

Written as DNA, the CDR3 is TGTGCCAGCAGCTTTTTTGCGAACGAGCAGTACGTC. This sequence encodes CASSFFANEQYV. The J gene is TRBJ2-7, the V gene TRBV7-9; unclear D gene. Germline CDR1 reads SEHNR; CDR2 reads FQNEAQ (reference sequence). V was pared by 3 bases and J by 5 bases, with 8 bases between. The CDR3 runs 12 residues.

This clone has a single count. The chain uses TRBV6-5 and TRBJ2-3; TRBD2 matches 9 bases. Germline V gene sequence: CDR1 MNHEY, CDR2 SVGAGI. Trimming took 8 bases from V and 7 from J; bases not matched to a gene: 10. The CDR3 runs to 14 residues. The CDR3 loop is CASFSGGEGYTQYF. CDR3 DNA: TGTGCCAGCTTTAGCGGGGGTGAGGGTTATACGCAGTATTTT.

The chain employs TRBV7-2 and TRBJ1-3, with 8 bases that match TRBD1. The ends lost 5 bases at V and 2 bases at J; junction bases unmatched: 2. Germline-derived CDR1 and CDR2 are SGHTA and FQGNSA. The CDR3 totals 14 residues. The CDR3 spells CASSIQGAGNTIYF. DNA of the CDR3: TGTGCCAGCAGCATACAGGGGGCTGGAAACACCATATATTTT.

V gene TRBV27 combines with J gene TRBJ2-1; D gene ambiguous. V dropped 0 bases and J dropped 2 bases, with 5 bases sitting between them. Germline lookup yields CDR1 MNHEY and CDR2 SMNVEV (reference sequence). The CDR3 is 14 amino acids. The CDR3 loop reads CASSLSGPYNEQFF. Here the CDR3 DNA reads TGTGCCAGCAGTTTATCAGGCCCCTACAATGAGCAGTTCTTC.

V and J are TRBV7-3 and TRBJ2-1; TRBD1 or TRBD2 may be the D gene (7 bases each). The CDR3 extends over 16 amino acids. Trimming removed 3 bases at V and 4 bases at J, with 16 bases between. Germline CDR1 is SGHTA and CDR2 is FQGTGA. CDR3 sequence: CASSFTSQGGYNEQFF. As DNA, the CDR3 is TGTGCCAGCAGCTTTACCTCCCAGGGGGGGTACAATGAGCAGTTCTTC.

The V and J genes are TRBV7-9 and TRBJ1-3; a possible D gene is TRBD1 (5 bases). The CDR3 extends over 14 amino acids. Germline assignment: CDR1 SEHNR and CDR2 FQNEAQ (reference sequence). V lost 4 bases and J lost 2, with 9 bases in between. DNA for the CDR3: TGTGCCAGCAGCTGGGTCAGGGCTGGAAACACCATATATTTT. Its translation is CASSWVRAGNTIYF.

The chain joins TRBV9 to TRBJ2-7, with 9 positions matching TRBD2. The CDR3 has 16 residues. The trim removed 0 bases at V and 6 bases at J, leaving 10 bases unmatched. Germline loops: CDR1 SGDLS, CDR2 YYNGEE. CDR3 nucleotides: TGTGCCAGCAGCGTAGGGGGTAGCGGGAGAGTGAGCGAGCAGTACTTC. This gives the protein CASSVGGSGRVSEQYF.

The rearrangement uses TRBV5-1 and TRBJ2-5; no clear D. Germline CDR1 SGHRS, CDR2 YFSETQ. The CDR3 covers 15 residues. The germline V and J ends were trimmed by 0 bases and 4 bases, with 13 bases remaining between them. The CDR3 protein is CASSLAGFVLETQYF. The CDR3 region has the DNA TGCGCCAGCAGCTTGGCCGGGTTTGTCTTAGAGACCCAGTACTTC. Looking up the rest from reference TRBV5-1 and TRBJ2-5 gives the full variable domain: KAGVTQTPRYLIKTRGQQVTLSCSPISGHRSVSWYQQTPGQGLQFLFEYFSETQRNKGNFPGRFSGRQFSNSRSEMNVSTLELGDSALYLCASSLAGFVLETQYFGPGTRLLVL.

The chain combines TRBV6-5 with TRBJ1-2; D unresolved. V gave up 0 bases and J gave up 2 bases, with 10 bases separating them. The CDR3 is 15 amino acids. Germline values: CDR1 MNHEY, CDR2 SVGAGI. CDR3 amino acids: CASSYSPEVNYGYTF. The CDR3 DNA reads as TGTGCCAGCAGTTACTCCCCAGAAGTAAACTATGGCTACACCTTC.

The genes are TRBV9 and TRBJ2-1; 8 bases align to TRBD2. Per germline, CDR1 SGDLS and CDR2 YYNGEE. The CDR3 runs to 13 residues. J was trimmed by 5 bases and V by 3 bases; bases with no gene match: 1. The chain's CDR3 is CASSEAGDNEQFF. DNA of the CDR3: TGTGCCAGCAGCGAAGCGGGGGACAATGAGCAGTTCTTC.

The chain uses TRBV6-5 and TRBJ2-5; possibly TRBD2 for D (5 bases). The CDR3 totals 14 residues. The germline V gene encodes CDR1 MNHEY and CDR2 SVGAGI. The ends were cut back, 2 bases at V and 11 bases at J, with 18 bases in the middle. CDR3 residues: CASSYDSGVGEQYF. The CDR3 DNA is TGTGCCAGCAGTTACGATTCTGGCGTTGGGGAGCAGTACTTC.

The V call is TRBV20-1, the J call TRBJ1-1; D is undetermined. This CDR3 has 11 amino acids. Deletions cut 4 bases from V and 1 base from J, with 4 bases between. In germline, CDR1 is DFQATT, CDR2 SNEGSKA (reference sequence). The DNA of the CDR3 is TGCAGTGCTACTCGGAACACTGAAGCTTTCTTT. Its protein is CSATRNTEAFF.

The chain employs TRBV11-2 and TRBJ2-1, with D possibly matching TRBD2 (6 bases). Trimming took 5 bases from V and 1 from J, leaving 12 bases between them. The CDR3 runs 15 residues. The V gene's germline CDR1 is SGHAT and CDR2 FQNNGV. In DNA form, the CDR3 reads TGTGCCAGCAGCGCCTCTGGAGGGTCCTACAATGAGCAGTTCTTC. Its protein is CASSASGGSYNEQFF.

The chain couples TRBV7-9 to TRBJ1-2, with D unclear. The CDR3 runs to 15 residues. Germline V gives CDR1 SEHNR, CDR2 FQNEAQ (reference sequence). Deletions cut 2 bases from V and 2 bases from J, with 12 bases between. The chain's CDR3 is CASSLIAYRNYGYTF. In DNA, the CDR3 is TGTGCCAGCAGCTTAATTGCCTACCGAAACTATGGCTACACCTTC.

V is TRBV7-9 and J is TRBJ1-5; 11 bases align to TRBD1. The CDR3 totals 16 residues. Germline V gene sequence: CDR1 SEHNR, CDR2 FQNEAQ (reference sequence). The V and J ends lost 3 bases and 4 bases, in that order; junction bases with no gene match: 5. The CDR3 nucleotides read TGTGCCAGCAGCTTTGTGGGACAGGGGGGAAATCAGCCCCAGCATTTT. Protein product: CASSFVGQGGNQPQHF.